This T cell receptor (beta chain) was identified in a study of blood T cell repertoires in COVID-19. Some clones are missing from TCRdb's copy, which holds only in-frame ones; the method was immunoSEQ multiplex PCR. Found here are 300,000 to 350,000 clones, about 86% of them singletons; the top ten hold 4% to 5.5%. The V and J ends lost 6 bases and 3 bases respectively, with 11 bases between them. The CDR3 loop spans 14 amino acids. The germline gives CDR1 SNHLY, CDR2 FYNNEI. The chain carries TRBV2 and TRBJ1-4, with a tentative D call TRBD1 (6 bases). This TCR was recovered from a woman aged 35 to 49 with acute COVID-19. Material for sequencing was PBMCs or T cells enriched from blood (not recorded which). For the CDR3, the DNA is TGTGCCAGCAGCCTGACAGGCTCTAATGAAAAACTGTTTTTT. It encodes CASSLTGSNEKLFF. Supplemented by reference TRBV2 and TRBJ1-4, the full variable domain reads EPEVTQTPSHQVTQMGQEVILRCVPISNHLYFYWYRQILGQKVEFLVSFYNNEISEKSEIFDDQFSVERPDGSNFTLKIRSTKLEDSAMYFCASSLTGSNEKLFFGSGTQLSVL.